Listed below are T cell receptor beta chains from one sample, sequenced in a study of OX40 agonist ivuxolimab in advanced cancers. Assay used: immunoSEQ multiplex PCR; TCRdb lists only in-frame clones, some missing. Seen here are about 58,000 clones, approximately 88% observed once, and the top ten hold 0.77%. The sample here was CD4+ or CD8+ T cells sorted from blood, taken in a trial of the OX40 agonist ivuxolimab. The receptors originated from an adult with an advanced solid tumor such as melanoma, head and neck, liver or kidney cancer. The CDR3 runs from the conserved cysteine through the conserved F or W. A D gene is named only where the DNA matches it firmly. Clone size is stated in some rows and not others, as once, few, many or a class when expanded.

len	d_gene	v_gene	j_gene	abundance	CDR3aa	CDR3nt
17	NA	TRBV28	TRBJ1-3	NA	CASSLIPGSGPGNTIYF	TGTGCCAGCAGTTTAATCCCCGGCTCAGGGCCTGGAAACACCATATATTTT
13	NA	TRBV18	TRBJ1-1	NA	CASSRTFNTEAFF	TGTGCCAGCTCACGGACTTTCAACACTGAAGCTTTCTTT
17	TRBD1	TRBV18	TRBJ1-2	once	CASSPLGQGLEGPGYTF	TGTGCCAGCTCACCACTCGGACAGGGGCTCGAGGGACCGGGCTACACCTTC
15	NA	TRBV5-1	TRBJ1-2	NA	CASSLVAGQFGGYTF	TGCGCCAGCAGCTTGGTGGCAGGGCAATTTGGGGGCTACACCTTC
12	NA	TRBV18	TRBJ2-3	NA	CASSPSTDTQYF	TGTGCCAGCTCACCATCCACAGATACGCAGTATTTT
16	NA	TRBV5-1	TRBJ2-7	once	CASSLHRQGGSYEQYF	TGCGCCAGCAGCCTTCACCGACAGGGAGGGTCCTACGAGCAGTACTTC
14	TRBD1	TRBV7-9	TRBJ1-2	few	CASSLAGTDYGYTF	TGTGCCAGCAGCTTAGCCGGGACAGACTATGGCTACACCTTC
14	TRBD1	TRBV6-1	TRBJ1-6	NA	CASSTTGVGSPLHF	TGTGCCAGCAGTACTACAGGGGTAGGGTCACCCCTCCACTTT
14	NA	TRBV5-4	TRBJ2-5	NA	CASSLSGAGETQYF	TGTGCCAGCAGCTTGTCAGGGGCAGGTGAGACCCAGTACTTC
15	NA	TRBV6-5	TRBJ1-3	NA	CASSYKGGTGNTIYF	TGTGCCAGCAGTTACAAGGGTGGAACTGGAAACACCATATATTTT
17	NA	TRBV6-1	TRBJ1-2	NA	CASSEMGDSEGNYGYTF	TGTGCCAGCAGTGAAATGGGGGACTCCGAAGGGAACTATGGCTACACCTTC
17	TRBD1	TRBV14	TRBJ1-3	NA	CASSSRAGGYSGNTIYF	TGTGCCAGCAGCTCACGAGCAGGGGGTTATTCTGGAAACACCATATATTTT
13	NA	TRBV6-1	TRBJ2-3	NA	CASNSFSTDTQYF	TGTGCCAGCAATTCTTTCAGCACAGATACGCAGTATTTT
14	NA	TRBV28	TRBJ1-1	NA	CASSFFGGYTEAFF	TGTGCCAGCAGTTTTTTCGGGGGCTACACTGAAGCTTTCTTT
14	NA	TRBV10-1	TRBJ1-6	NA	CASSVRQADSPLHF	TGCGCCAGCAGCGTAAGACAGGCTGATTCACCCCTCCACTTT
16	NA	TRBV7-9	TRBJ1-6	NA	CASSLSHDQYNSPLHF	TGTGCCAGCAGCCTATCACACGACCAATATAATTCACCCCTCCACTTT
16	NA	TRBV27	TRBJ2-1	NA	CASSSGLAGSYNEQFF	TGTGCCAGCAGTTCCGGACTGGCGGGGTCTTACAATGAGCAGTTCTTC
16	NA	TRBV11-2	TRBJ2-2	NA	CASSLARLANTGELFF	TGTGCCAGCAGCTTAGCAAGACTAGCGAACACCGGGGAGCTGTTTTTT
15	NA	TRBV2	TRBJ1-4	NA	CATQHMAGKGEKLFF	TGTGCCACCCAACACATGGCGGGGAAGGGTGAAAAACTGTTTTTT
17	NA	TRBV13	TRBJ1-1	NA	CASSSRDTNFMNTEAFF	TGTGCCAGCAGCTCGCGGGACACCAATTTCATGAACACTGAAGCTTTCTTT
11	TRBD2	TRBV10-1	TRBJ2-7	NA	CDLAALYEQYF	TGCGATCTAGCGGCTCTCTACGAGCAGTACTTC
15	NA	TRBV18	TRBJ2-5	NA	CASSPVQGLQETQYF	TGTGCCAGCTCACCAGTTCAGGGACTCCAAGAGACCCAGTACTTC
13	NA	TRBV30	TRBJ1-2	NA	CACTYSANYGYTF	TGTGCCTGCACCTATTCAGCTAACTATGGCTACACCTTC
14	NA	TRBV5-1	TRBJ2-5	NA	CASSFNPQQETQYF	TGCGCCAGCAGCTTTAATCCGCAGCAAGAGACCCAGTACTTC
14	NA	TRBV2	TRBJ1-1	NA	CASSDYGTLTEAFF	TGTGCCAGCAGTGATTATGGGACGTTGACTGAAGCTTTCTTT
15	NA	TRBV2	TRBJ2-4	NA	CASSGEAMSGNIQYF	TGTGCCAGCAGTGGAGAGGCCATGAGCGGAAACATTCAGTACTTC
18	NA	TRBV28	TRBJ2-7	NA	CASSPAPGLGAISYEQYF	TGTGCCAGCAGTCCAGCTCCGGGACTCGGGGCTATCTCCTACGAGCAGTACTTC
14	NA	TRBV14	TRBJ2-6	NA	CASSARQSSVVLTF	TGTGCCAGCAGCGCACGACAGTCGTCGGTCGTCCTGACTTTC
13	TRBD1	TRBV19	TRBJ1-1	once	CASIGQGHPEAFF	TGTGCCAGTATAGGACAGGGGCATCCTGAAGCTTTCTTT
15	NA	TRBV5-1	TRBJ2-3	NA	CASREAGGRTDTQYF	TGCGCCAGCAGGGAGGCCGGGGGGCGCACAGATACGCAGTATTTT
14	TRBD2	TRBV7-2	TRBJ2-5	NA	CASSPTSGEETQYF	TGTGCCAGCAGCCCGACTAGCGGGGAAGAGACCCAGTACTTC
17	NA	TRBV4-3	TRBJ1-2	NA	CASSQKVGQNFNYGYTF	TGCGCCAGCAGCCAAAAGGTCGGACAGAACTTTAACTATGGCTACACCTTC
14	NA	TRBV28	TRBJ1-1	NA	CASSLWTGNTEAFF	TGTGCCAGCAGTTTATGGACAGGGAACACTGAAGCTTTCTTT
16	TRBD1	TRBV5-5	TRBJ1-1	NA	CASTYSGQWKNTEAFF	TGTGCCAGCACCTACTCGGGACAGTGGAAGAACACTGAAGCTTTCTTT
13	NA	TRBV5-1	TRBJ1-4	NA	CASSSNMEEKLFF	TGCGCCAGCAGCTCAAACATGGAGGAAAAACTGTTTTTT
18	NA	TRBV12-5	TRBJ2-6	NA	CASGLVRDGRTGANVLTF	TGTGCTAGTGGTTTGGTACGGGACGGTCGTACTGGGGCCAACGTCCTGACTTTC
11	NA	TRBV20-1	TRBJ2-1	NA	CSATRRNEQFF	TGCAGTGCTACTAGGAGGAATGAGCAGTTCTTC
17	TRBD1	TRBV18	TRBJ2-6	NA	CASSSTGGASGANVLTF	TGTGCCAGCTCATCCACAGGGGGCGCCTCTGGGGCCAACGTCCTGACTTTC
14	NA	TRBV19	TRBJ1-5	NA	CASSTSGGNQPQHF	TGTGCCAGTAGTACATCGGGGGGCAATCAGCCCCAGCATTTT
15	TRBD2	TRBV6-1	TRBJ2-7	NA	CASSPRRTSVYEQYF	TGTGCCAGCAGCCCAAGAAGGACTAGCGTCTACGAGCAGTACTTC
15	NA	TRBV6-6	TRBJ1-5	NA	CASSYRALSNQPQHF	TGTGCCAGCAGTTATAGGGCTTTAAGCAATCAGCCCCAGCATTTT
12	NA	TRBV5-1	TRBJ2-3	NA	CASSLRTDTQYF	TGCGCCAGCAGCTTAAGGACAGATACGCAGTATTTT